The text below deals with one T cell receptor beta chain. The data are from a study of T-cell memory formation after mild COVID-19. Study-level background: Largely, TCR clusters stayed within a single donor.

In germline, CDR1 is SGHTA, CDR2 FQGTGA. V lost 3 bases and J 2 bases, leaving 13 bases between the germline ends. The length of the CDR3 is 15 residues. TCRdb re-called the 5' RACE reads with MiXCR, one entry per CDR3 protein. The table has about 240,000 distinct CDR3 sequences, approximately 10% seen once; the top ten hold roughly 21%. This receptor was identified in a man between 18 and 35 years old who had mild COVID-19 (a few samples of this study predate the infection). Cell type and time point are not known. J is TRBJ2-5 and V is TRBV7-3; the D gene is possibly TRBD2 (6 bases). Sequencing was carried out using PBMCs or a T cell subset sorted from them (not recorded which). The DNA for the CDR3 is TGTGCCAGCAGCTTGGGGCGGGGCCCTCAAGAGACCCAGTACTTC. Its translation: CASSLGRGPQETQYF.